This TCR beta chain came from a study of cytomegalovirus exposure and HLA in healthy donors. This clone appeared once. Its antigen is undetermined. PCR amplification relied on 60 Vbeta primers (plus 13 Jbeta primers). The repertoire was sequenced with immunoSEQ multiplex PCR; TCRdb's copy has only in-frame clones and lacks some. This sample carries some 130,000 clones, around 79% of them seen once, and the ten largest clones take 6.5% to 8%. Trimming shortened V by 3 bases and J by 0 bases, and 14 bases separated the two germline ends. Germline V gives CDR1 SGHDN, CDR2 FVKESK. This CDR3 has 16 residues. Study-level points and caveats: For most TCR beta V segments, an earlier analysis put the productive rate at about 90% or about 30% of the time. An analysis that was carried out later associated approximately 15,000 TCR beta sequences with HLA alleles at 0.05 false discovery rate. Cytomegalovirus association was assigned to more than 150 TCR beta chains. Presence/absence comparisons presumed near-even sequencing depth among donors.

The sequenced sample consisted of PBMCs. The rearrangement links TRBV14 to TRBJ1-2; possibly TRBD1 for D (6 bases). The receptor's source is a man in his forties or fifties in good health and CMV-seropositive. This CDR3 reads CASSQDGTRANYGYTF. CDR3 nucleotides: TGTGCCAGCAGCCAGGACGGGACAAGAGCTAACTATGGCTACACCTTC.